This T cell receptor (beta chain) was observed in a study of post-analysis software for immune sequencing data. General study results and limits: Higher frequency in patients than in controls was seen for roughly five TRBV segments, with TRBV5-6, TRBV5-1 and TRBV20-1 among them.

Unique molecular identifiers were built into the TCR beta cDNA libraries. TCRdb analysed the PCR reads with MiXCR anew, one entry per CDR3 protein. Among under 650,000 distinct CDR3 sequences listed, about 40% were seen once. A note on this clonotype: The antigen remains unidentified.

The CDR3 contains 10 residues. With 6 bases removed from V and 7 bases from J, the gap between germline ends came to 6 bases. The source is a girl aged 5-17 years with multiple sclerosis. The chain combines TRBV12-3 or TRBV12-4 with TRBJ2-5; no definite D call. Sequencing used blood. The CDR3 sequence is CASRTGTQYF. CDR3 in DNA: TGTGCCAGCAGGACCGGGACCCAGTACTTC.